The 7 T cell receptor beta chains below all came from one sample that was sequenced in a study of T cells in Graves' hyperthyroidism and ophthalmopathy. RNA transcripts provided the source from which TCR beta CDR3 regions were amplified. A first-round RT-PCR of the TCR CDR3 used the HTBI primer set. Each CDR3 protein gets one entry after TCRdb re-called the multiplex PCR reads with MiXCR. Of about 280,000 distinct CDR3 sequences listed, 25% are singletons. Sequenced input: blood. The receptors originated from a man aged 35 to 55 with Graves' hyperthyroidism that later progressed to Graves' ophthalmopathy.

This clonotype occurred many times. The chain recombines TRBV2 with TRBJ1-5; weak D call: TRBD1 (6 bases). This CDR3 is 17 amino acids long. V gave up 1 base and J gave up 5 bases, with 18 bases separating them. Germline loops: CDR1 SNHLY, CDR2 FYNNEI. The CDR3 DNA reads TGTGCCAGCAGTGAAGAAAGACCAGGGGTTAGGCATCAGCCCCAGCATTTT. Its protein product is CASSEERPGVRHQPQHF.

This clonotype was counted at least ten times. As DNA, the CDR3 is TGTGCCAGCAGTTTCGGACTAGCCGCCGGGGAGCTGTTTTTT. It yields the protein CASSFGLAAGELFF. The chain joins TRBV27 to TRBJ2-2, with 8 bases matching TRBD2. With V trimmed by 3 bases and J by 6 bases, 3 bases remained unmatched. This CDR3 comprises 14 residues. The V gene's germline CDR1 is MNHEY and CDR2 SMNVEV (reference sequence).

This clonotype showed up many times. The chain uses TRBV10-3 and TRBJ1-1; D may be TRBD1 (5 bases). The CDR3 has 14 amino acids. The germline gives CDR1 ENHRY, CDR2 SYGVKD. Trimming pared 2 bases from V and 3 bases from J, leaving 10 bases between. CDR3 sequence (DNA): TGTGCCATCAGTGAGCGCAGGGAGTACACTGAAGCTTTCTTT. It translates to CAISERREYTEAFF.

Many counts were recorded for this clonotype. The chain combines TRBV6-1 with TRBJ1-1; D remains ambiguous. The CDR3 extends over 15 amino acids. Germline lookup yields CDR1 MNHNS and CDR2 SASEGT. Trimming took off 2 bases at V and 5 bases at J, with 15 bases between the two ends. The CDR3: CASSEPSSKRTEAFF. The CDR3, as DNA: TGTGCCAGCAGTGAACCCTCCAGTAAAAGAACTGAAGCTTTCTTT.

This clonotype was counted many times. The J gene is TRBJ1-1, the V gene TRBV29-1; the D is unclear. From germline, CDR1 is SQVTM and CDR2 ANQGSEA. The CDR3 spans 12 residues. V was cut by 7 bases and J by 11 bases, with 20 bases left in between. The chain's CDR3 is CSGERERAGAFF. The DNA of the CDR3 is TGCAGCGGGGAAAGGGAAAGGGCTGGGGCTTTCTTT. Together with reference TRBV29-1 and TRBJ1-1, the CDR3 gives the full variable domain: SAVISQKPSRDICQRGTSLTIQCQVDSQVTMMFWYRQQPGQSLTLIATANQGSEATYESGFVIDKFPISRPNLTFSTLTVSNMSPEDSSIYLCSGERERAGAFFGQGTRLTVV.

For this clonotype: Just one base apart from a much larger clone, this may be a read error. The chain recombines TRBV19 with TRBJ2-2; D might be TRBD1 (6 bases). Germline-derived CDR1 and CDR2 are LNHDA and SQIVND (reference sequence). This CDR3 region has 15 residues. The V end lost 3 bases, the J end lost 4 bases, and 12 bases lay between the germline ends. The CDR3 DNA reads as TGTGCCAGTAGTATGAGGACAGACTGCACCGGGGAGCTGTTTTTT. Protein: CASSMRTDCTGELFF.

This clonotype was seen ten or more times. The V call is TRBV10-3, the J call TRBJ1-1; 9 bases fit TRBD1. V lost 1 base and J lost 4; bases outside the gene matches: 7. CDR1 and CDR2 (germline): ENHRY, SYGVKD. There are 16 residues in the CDR3. The CDR3 sequence is CAISEYRTGVATEAFF. The CDR3 coding sequence is TGTGCCATCAGTGAGTACCGGACAGGGGTGGCCACTGAAGCTTTCTTT.